These T cell receptor beta chains were read from a single sample in a study of blood T cell repertoires in COVID-19. Libraries were prepared by immunoSEQ multiplex PCR; TCRdb keeps only in-frame clonotypes and omits some of them. The sample includes fewer than 250,000 clones, more than 75% of them seen just once. The sample comprised peripheral blood. The source is a man in his 60s with acute or convalescent COVID-19. CDR3s include the opening cysteine and the closing phenylalanine or tryptophan. The D gene is left open where the match is weak. Rows give clone size only sometimes, using once, few, many, or a class for an expanded clone.

V gene,clone size,J gene,CDR3 length,D gene,CDR3 protein,CDR3 DNA
TRBV5-5,-,TRBJ1-5,17,TRBD1,CASSLAEGAYSNQPQHF,TGTGCCAGCAGCTTGGCCGAGGGGGCCTATAGCAATCAGCCCCAGCATTTT
TRBV11-3,-,TRBJ2-7,13,-,CASSLGRNYEQYF,TGTGCCAGCAGCTTAGGCAGGAACTACGAGCAGTACTTC
TRBV7-2,-,TRBJ2-2,17,-,CASSLDPTRANTGELFF,TGTGCCAGCAGCCTTGACCCGACTAGAGCGAACACCGGGGAGCTGTTTTTT
TRBV10-1,-,TRBJ2-1,17,-,CASSFSPHSPLCNEQFF,TGCGCCAGCAGTTTTAGTCCGCACTCCCCCCTCTGCAATGAGCAGTTCTTC
TRBV18,few,TRBJ1-1,16,TRBD1,CASSPPRGSMNTEAFF,TGTGCCAGCTCACCGCCCAGGGGGTCGATGAACACTGAAGCTTTCTTT
TRBV18,-,TRBJ1-1,14,-,CASSPQDMNTEAFF,TGTGCCAGCTCACCACAGGACATGAACACTGAAGCTTTCTTT
TRBV18,few,TRBJ1-2,15,-,CASSSGLRDYYGYTF,TGTGCCAGCTCATCAGGATTGAGGGATTACTATGGCTACACCTTC
TRBV2,-,TRBJ1-1,12,-,CASRLYGSEAFF,TGTGCCAGCAGGCTTTACGGGTCTGAAGCTTTCTTT
TRBV5-1,-,TRBJ2-3,16,TRBD2,CASSVGLAGRADTQYF,TGCGCCAGCAGCGTCGGACTAGCGGGGAGGGCAGATACGCAGTATTTT
TRBV28,-,TRBJ1-5,14,-,CASRPDSFNQPQHF,TGTGCCAGCAGGCCGGACAGTTTCAATCAGCCCCAGCATTTT
TRBV19,-,TRBJ1-2,14,-,CASSQGLRVYGYTF,TGTGCCAGTAGCCAAGGGTTGCGGGTCTATGGCTACACCTTC
TRBV4-2,-,TRBJ1-4,18,-,CASSQDALAGRGFEKLFF,TGTGCCAGCAGCCAAGACGCCCTCGCCGGACGGGGGTTCGAAAAACTGTTTTTT
TRBV7-9,-,TRBJ1-1,14,TRBD1,CASREGQGGTEAFF,TGTGCCAGCAGGGAAGGACAGGGAGGGACTGAAGCTTTCTTT
TRBV5-1,-,TRBJ2-7,14,-,CASSLDRATYEQYF,TGCGCCAGCAGCTTGGACAGGGCGACCTACGAGCAGTACTTC
TRBV11-2,-,TRBJ2-3,14,TRBD2,CASRERGGTDTQYF,TGTGCCAGCAGAGAGCGGGGGGGCACAGATACGCAGTATTTT
TRBV6-5,-,TRBJ1-3,15,-,CASSSAQGAGNTIYF,TGTGCCAGCAGTTCTGCCCAGGGTGCCGGAAACACCATATATTTT
TRBV7-2,-,TRBJ2-3,13,-,CASSRMVGDTQYF,TGTGCCAGCAGCCGGATGGTCGGGGATACGCAGTATTTT
TRBV3-1/TRBV3-2,few,TRBJ1-5,17,-,CASSQGGGGIGNQPQHF,TGTGCCAGCAGCCAAGGGGGAGGGGGGATCGGCAATCAGCCCCAGCATTTT
TRBV9,once,TRBJ2-5,14,-,CASSVGPPLETQYF,TGTGCCAGCAGCGTAGGGCCACCCCTAGAGACCCAGTACTTC
TRBV9,-,TRBJ1-4,15,-,CASSVGGRQNEKLFF,TGTGCCAGCAGCGTAGGGGGCAGGCAGAATGAAAAACTGTTTTTT